This T cell receptor (beta chain) comes out of a study of technical replicates of blood from a few donors. TCRdb keeps only in-frame clones here, not all; method: immunoSEQ multiplex PCR. There are around 93,000 clones in the sample; approximately 95% occur only once, and roughly 0.35% lies in the top ten. This CDR3 spans 18 amino acids. V was pared by 9 bases and J by 5 bases, with 17 bases of the junction left unmatched. The germline V gene has CDR1 SGHNT and CDR2 YYREEE (reference sequence). Input material: T cells isolated from PBMCs. The clonotype originates from a human donor in good health. This rearrangement joins TRBV5-4 to TRBJ2-3; TRBD2 agrees at 14 bases. For the CDR3, the DNA is TGTGCCAACCCGGAAAGACCGGGACTAGCGGGAGCGATAGATACGCAGTATTTT. Amino acids: CANPERPGLAGAIDTQYF.